The T cell receptor (beta chain) described here comes from a study of vaccination effects on CD4 cells after COVID-19. Before any sequencing was done, the ViraFEST assay used viral peptide pools to expand antigen-specific CD4+ T cells. Isolation of CD4+ T cells took place after 10 to 11 days of culture. PCR showed that the person got SARS-CoV-2 infection at some point between March and December 2020. Cultures got half-medium changes with IL-2 on days 3 and 7. Deletions cut 0 bases from V and 4 bases from J, with 7 bases between. The CDR3 sequence is 13 residues long. From germline, CDR1 is SGDLS and CDR2 YYNGEE. Of note for this clone: What it recognizes is unknown.

Using immunoSEQ multiplex PCR, the repertoire was profiled, and TCRdb retains in-frame clones only, with some absent. The sample yields about 27,000 clones, approximately 80% seen once. The chain has TRBV9 and TRBJ2-5; D unclear. Specimen: CD4+ T cells from PBMCs cultured with HCoV-NL63 spike peptides, collected before COVID-19 vaccination. This TCR derives from a human donor who had a prior SARS-CoV-2 infection. The CDR3 bases are TGTGCCAGCAGCGTAGCTGTATTAGAGACCCAGTACTTC. Amino acid sequence: CASSVAVLETQYF.